Following are 30 T cell receptor beta chains from one sample sequenced in a study of cytomegalovirus exposure and HLA in healthy donors. A multiplex PCR was run with 60 Vbeta primers and 13 Jbeta primers. Only in-frame clones appear in the TCRdb table, and some are missing; sequencing was by immunoSEQ multiplex PCR. The sample totals around 140,000 clones. The sample was PBMCs. The receptors originated from a young woman in good health and CMV-seronegative.

The chain joins TRBV6-5 to TRBJ1-2; no reliable D call. CDR3 length: 13 amino acids. Germline CDR1 reads MNHEY; CDR2 reads SVGAGI. The V end was cut by 8 bases, the J end by 7 bases, with 17 bases between. The CDR3 region is CASVSPIRGGYTF. Written as DNA, the CDR3 is TGTGCCAGCGTATCCCCAATCCGCGGTGGCTACACCTTC.

V gene TRBV27 combines with J gene TRBJ1-1, with D unresolved. V was cut by 8 bases and J by 1 base, with 14 bases left in between. The CDR3 has 14 amino acids. Germline values: CDR1 MNHEY, CDR2 SMNVEV (reference sequence). The DNA for the CDR3 is TGTGCCAGCCACGGTGGTGAGAAGAACACTGAAGCTTTCTTT. Its translation is CASHGGEKNTEAFF.

For the CDR3, the DNA is TGTGCCAGCAGCGCGGGACAGGGGAGGGGCAACCCCGGGGAGCTGTTTTTT. It is translated as CASSAGQGRGNPGELFF. The chain is built from TRBV11-3 and TRBJ2-2; 10 bases line up with TRBD1. V lost 5 bases and J lost 6; bases outside the gene matches: 12. Germline assignment: CDR1 SGHNT and CDR2 YENEEA. This CDR3 has 17 residues.

The chain uses TRBV28 and TRBJ2-1; possible D gene TRBD2, 6 bases. The V gene's germline CDR1 is MDHEN and CDR2 SYDVKM. Deletions cut 5 bases from V and 9 bases from J, with 11 bases between. The CDR3 is 12 amino acids. The CDR3 coding sequence is TGTGCCAGCAGTCAGGGTAGCGGTGAGCAGTTCTTC. Its translation: CASSQGSGEQFF.

The chain recombines TRBV19 with TRBJ2-3; TRBD2 agrees at 9 bases. CDR3 length: 16 residues. J gave up 2 bases and V 6 bases, and 9 bases lay outside the gene matches. Germline assignment: CDR1 LNHDA and CDR2 SQIVND (reference sequence). CDR3 bases: TGTGCCAGTAGCGCGGGAGGGCCGATTCTCACAGATACGCAGTATTTT. Protein product: CASSAGGPILTDTQYF.

The V gene is TRBV14, the J gene TRBJ2-3, with D uncertain. The germline CDR1 and CDR2 sequences are SGHDN and FVKESK. V was cut by 0 bases and J by 0 bases, with 4 bases left in between. This CDR3 has 14 amino acids. CDR3 residues: CASSQDLSTDTQYF. In nucleotides, the CDR3 is TGTGCCAGCAGCCAAGATTTAAGCACAGATACGCAGTATTTT.

V gene TRBV18 combines with J gene TRBJ2-4; 15 bases align to TRBD2. Germline V gene sequence: CDR1 KGHSH, CDR2 LQKENI. This CDR3 contains 16 residues. Trimming took 6 bases from V and 6 from J; bases not matched to a gene: 6. CDR3 loop: CASSPPGLAGGNIQYF. The CDR3 coding sequence is TGTGCCAGCTCCCCGCCGGGACTAGCGGGAGGAAACATTCAGTACTTC. The complete variable domain, with remaining parts taken from reference TRBV18 and TRBJ2-4, reads NAGVMQNPRHLVRRRGQEARLRCSPMKGHSHVYWYRQLPEEGLKFMVYLQKENIIDESGMPKERFSAEFPKEGPSILRIQQVVRGDSAAYFCASSPPGLAGGNIQYFGAGTRLSVL.

The chain couples TRBV6-4 to TRBJ2-2; a weak D match, TRBD2 (6 bases). Trimming pared 6 bases from V and 6 bases from J, leaving 11 bases between. CDR1 and CDR2 (germline): MRHNA, SNTAGT. This CDR3 has 13 residues. Written as DNA, the CDR3 is TGTGCCAGCAGCGCCGGAGGGGCCGGGGAGCTGTTTTTT. Translating gives CASSAGGAGELFF.

The J gene is TRBJ2-5, the V gene TRBV9, with 10 nucleotides matching TRBD2. The length of the CDR3 is 15 residues. The J segment lost 5 bases and the V segment lost 0 bases, leaving 4 bases of the junction unmatched. Per the germline V gene, CDR1 is SGDLS and CDR2 is YYNGEE. CDR3 loop: CASSVGLAGAETQYF. The CDR3 nucleotides are TGTGCCAGCAGCGTAGGGCTAGCGGGAGCGGAGACCCAGTACTTC.

J is TRBJ2-5 and V is TRBV7-6; 10 nucleotides match TRBD2. Germline V gene lookup returns CDR1 SGHVS and CDR2 FNYEAQ. The CDR3 spans 17 residues. The V and J ends lost 3 bases and 3 bases, in that order; junction bases with no gene match: 10. In DNA, the CDR3 is TGTGCCAGCAGCTTGTTCCCACTAGCGGGGTCCAAAGAGACCCAGTACTTC. Residues: CASSLFPLAGSKETQYF.

The J gene is TRBJ1-3, the V gene TRBV7-9; 9 bases agree with TRBD1. V was clipped by 3 bases and J by 7 bases; unmatched bases: 4. The CDR3 totals 14 residues. In germline, CDR1 is SEHNR, CDR2 FQNEAQ (reference sequence). CDR3: CASSLGQGVNTIYF. CDR3 sequence (DNA): TGTGCCAGCAGCTTGGGACAGGGTGTGAACACCATATATTTT.

The rearrangement links TRBV6-5 to TRBJ1-2; the match to TRBD1 covers 7 bases. The germline V gene has CDR1 MNHEY and CDR2 SVGAGI. The CDR3 spans 16 residues. J was trimmed by 1 base and V by 0 bases; bases with no gene match: 5. CDR3 loop: CASSYSGQSSNYGYTF. In nucleotides, the CDR3 is TGTGCCAGCAGTTACTCGGGACAGTCTAGTAACTATGGCTACACCTTC.

The rearrangement uses TRBV29-1 and TRBJ2-5; TRBD1 is a possible D gene (6 bases). This CDR3 region has 11 residues. Germline loops: CDR1 SQVTM, CDR2 ANQGSEA. V lost 6 bases and J 5 bases, leaving 10 bases between the germline ends. CDR3: CSVGAGETQYF. The CDR3 coding sequence is TGCAGCGTGGGGGCAGGGGAGACCCAGTACTTC.

The rearrangement links TRBV7-3 to TRBJ2-1; no clear D. V lost 1 base and J lost 0, with 16 bases in between. The CDR3 is 18 residues long. Per the germline V gene, CDR1 is SGHTA and CDR2 is FQGTGA. CDR3 nucleotide sequence: TGTGCCAGCAGCTTAATTCCAGCTGCGGCGAGCTCCTACAATGAGCAGTTCTTC. It translates to CASSLIPAAASSYNEQFF.

The chain uses TRBV7-9 and TRBJ1-2, with 9 bases lining up with TRBD1. The germline V gene encodes CDR1 SEHNR and CDR2 FQNEAQ (reference sequence). Trimming removed 3 bases from V and 4 bases from J; junction bases left unmatched: 6. The CDR3 sequence is 15 residues long. The CDR3 DNA is TGTGCCAGCAGCTTGGTTCAACAGGGGGCCTATGGCTACACCTTC. This encodes CASSLVQQGAYGYTF.

This chain links TRBV7-2 with TRBJ1-3; 7 bases match TRBD1. The ends lost 5 bases at V and 5 bases at J; junction bases unmatched: 6. The CDR3 is 14 amino acids. Germline CDR1 is SGHTA and CDR2 is FQGNSA. CDR3 loop: CASSMTGSRNTIYF. The CDR3 DNA is TGTGCCAGCAGCATGACAGGGTCCCGAAACACCATATATTTT. Supplemented by reference TRBV7-2 and TRBJ1-3, the full variable domain reads GAGVSQSPSNKVTEKGKDVELRCDPISGHTALYWYRQSLGQGLEFLIYFQGNSAPDKSGLPSDRFSAERTGGSVSTLTIQRTQQEDSAVYLCASSMTGSRNTIYFGEGSWLTVV.

CDR3 region: CASGQASDYNEQFF. DNA of the CDR3: TGTGCCAGCGGCCAGGCTAGCGATTACAATGAGCAGTTCTTC. This chain connects TRBV6-1 to TRBJ2-1; weak D call: TRBD2 (6 bases). CDR3 length equals 14 residues. Germline V gene data show CDR1 as MNHNS and CDR2 as SASEGT. Trimming removed 8 bases from V and 4 bases from J, with 15 bases in between.

The chain combines TRBV10-1 with TRBJ1-5; D is perhaps TRBD1 (5 bases). The CDR3 runs to 16 residues. V dropped 5 bases and J dropped 0 bases, with 14 bases sitting between them. CDR1 WNHNN and CDR2 SYGVQD come from the germline V gene (reference sequence). The CDR3 spells CASSSEDSYSNQPQHF. As DNA, the CDR3 is TGCGCCAGCAGTTCCGAAGACAGCTATAGCAATCAGCCCCAGCATTTT.

CDR3 nucleotide sequence: TGCAGCGTTGAAGATCCCGGACTAGCGGGAGTGGATACGCAGTATTTT. Its protein product is CSVEDPGLAGVDTQYF. The V gene is TRBV29-1, the J gene TRBJ2-3; 13 bases are a match to TRBD2. This CDR3 is built from 16 residues. V lost 0 bases to trimming and J lost 6 bases; unmatched junction nucleotides: 6. CDR1 SQVTM and CDR2 ANQGSEA come from the germline V gene.

CDR3 loop: CAWSVGGNNEQFF. The CDR3 DNA reads as TGTGCCTGGAGTGTAGGCGGGAACAATGAGCAGTTCTTC. The genes are TRBV30 and TRBJ2-1, with a tentative D call TRBD2 (6 bases). Trimming shortened V by 0 bases and J by 5 bases, and 8 bases separated the two germline ends. Germline V gene lookup returns CDR1 GTSNPN and CDR2 SVGIG (reference sequence). CDR3 length equals 13 residues.

V usage is TRBV7-9 and J usage is TRBJ2-1; maybe TRBD2 (5 bases). The germline V and J ends were trimmed by 3 bases and 0 bases, with 9 bases remaining between them. Per germline, CDR1 SEHNR and CDR2 FQNEAQ (reference sequence). The CDR3 totals 15 residues. This chain's CDR3 is CASSFSASSYNEQFF. The CDR3, as DNA: TGTGCCAGCAGCTTTAGCGCTAGCTCCTACAATGAGCAGTTCTTC.

The V and J genes are TRBV15 and TRBJ2-2; TRBD1 might be the D (6 bases). In germline, CDR1 is LNHNV, CDR2 YYDKDF (reference sequence). V gave up 8 bases and J gave up 2 bases, with 12 bases separating them. This CDR3 comprises 14 residues. The CDR3 region has the DNA TGTGCCACCGCCGACAGGCTCAACACCGGGGAGCTGTTTTTT. This sequence encodes CATADRLNTGELFF.

The V gene is TRBV7-3, the J gene TRBJ2-1; 8 nucleotides line up with TRBD1. The V segment lost 2 bases and the J segment 2 bases; nucleotides outside the gene matches: 5. Per the germline V gene, CDR1 is SGHTA and CDR2 is FQGTGA. The CDR3 is 16 amino acids. CDR3 protein: CASSLGQGGAYNEQFF. DNA for the CDR3: TGTGCCAGCAGCTTAGGACAGGGAGGCGCCTACAATGAGCAGTTCTTC.

This sequence joins TRBV7-2 and TRBJ1-2; 7 bases match TRBD1. CDR3 length equals 16 residues. V gave up 2 bases and J gave up 7 bases; unmatched junction bases: 13. Germline CDR1 is SGHTA and CDR2 is FQGNSA. The CDR3: CASSLSGLGGGSGYTF. In DNA, the CDR3 is TGTGCCAGCAGCTTATCGGGGCTAGGGGGCGGGTCTGGCTACACCTTC.

This chain joins TRBV6-1 and TRBJ1-5; D call uncertain. V lost 2 bases to trimming and J lost 6 bases, with 8 bases between them. This CDR3 is built from 13 residues. CDR1 is MNHNS, CDR2 SASEGT, per germline. For the CDR3, the DNA is TGTGCCAGCAGTGAATTTCAGGCTCAGCCCCAGCATTTT. Its protein is CASSEFQAQPQHF.

V and J are TRBV5-6 and TRBJ2-5; D possibly corresponds to TRBD2 (5 bases). CDR3 length: 14 amino acids. Germline CDR1 SGHDT, CDR2 YYEEEE. Trimming cost V 2 bases and J 2 bases, with 10 bases left between them. The CDR3 loop reads CASSFERVQETQYF. CDR3 sequence (DNA): TGTGCCAGCAGCTTCGAGAGGGTGCAAGAGACCCAGTACTTC.

The genes are TRBV30 and TRBJ2-1, with 10 positions matching TRBD2. There are 16 residues in the CDR3. Trimming removed 0 bases from V and 10 bases from J; junction bases left unmatched: 12. Per the germline V gene, CDR1 is GTSNPN and CDR2 is SVGIG (reference sequence). In DNA, the CDR3 is TGTGCCTGGAGTGTACGTTTTTGGACTAGCGGAGGGGAGCAGTTCTTC. This encodes CAWSVRFWTSGGEQFF. The full variable domain, rest sourced from reference TRBV30 and TRBJ2-1, is SQTIHQWPATLVQPVGSPLSLECTVEGTSNPNLYWYRQAAGRGLQLLFYSVGIGQISSEVPQNLSASRPQDRQFILSSKKLLLSDSGFYLCAWSVRFWTSGGEQFFGPGTRLTVL.

The V call is TRBV13, the J call TRBJ2-7; TRBD1 is a possible D gene (6 bases). V shed 1 base and J shed 0 bases, with 10 bases lying between them. The CDR3 spans 15 residues. Germline assignment: CDR1 PRHDT and CDR2 FYEKMQ (reference sequence). CDR3 amino acids: CASSLVGQTSYEQYF. The CDR3 DNA reads as TGTGCCAGCAGCTTAGTTGGACAGACCTCCTACGAGCAGTACTTC.

The rearrangement joins TRBV11-2 to TRBJ2-3; 7 bases fit TRBD2. Germline CDR1 and CDR2: SGHAT and FQNNGV. V shed 8 bases, J shed 2 bases, and the junction held 10 bases outside the gene matches. The CDR3 consists of 15 residues. The CDR3 DNA reads as TGTGCCAGCCGACGGTGGCTAGCGGCCACAGATACGCAGTATTTT. This codes for CASRRWLAATDTQYF.

The genes are TRBV7-3 and TRBJ2-1; 7 positions match TRBD2. Unmatched junction bases numbered 8, after V lost 2 bases and J lost 4 bases. The CDR3 runs 16 residues. In germline, CDR1 is SGHTA, CDR2 FQGTGA. The DNA of the CDR3 is TGTGCCAGCAGCTTATCCGCGGGAGCAAGGTACAATGAGCAGTTCTTC. As protein: CASSLSAGARYNEQFF.